The 29 T cell receptor beta chains given below trace back to one sample, sequenced in a study of blood T cell repertoires in COVID-19. The repertoire was sequenced with immunoSEQ multiplex PCR; TCRdb's copy has only in-frame clones and lacks some. The data show under 500,000 clones, roughly 90% seen once. Sequenced input: peripheral blood. Receptor source: a woman between 25 and 40 years old with acute or convalescent COVID-19.

The CDR3 loop is CASSQSDWQFF. CDR3 coding DNA: TGTGCCAGCAGCCAGTCGGACTGGCAGTTCTTC. The gene calls are TRBV7-9 and TRBJ2-1; a weak D match, TRBD2 (5 bases). CDR1 SEHNR and CDR2 FQNEAQ come from the germline V gene (reference sequence). The CDR3 has 11 residues. Trimming cost V 5 bases and J 12 bases, with 11 bases left between them. Combining the CDR3 with reference TRBV7-9 and TRBJ2-1 gives the whole variable domain DTGVSQNPRHKITKRGQNVTFRCDPISEHNRLYWYRQTLGQGPEFLTYFQNEAQLEKSRLLSDRFSAERPKGSFSTLEIQRTEQGDSAMYLCASSQSDWQFFGPGTRLTVL.

The chain carries TRBV30 and TRBJ1-2; unclear D gene. Trimming removed 5 bases from V and 4 bases from J, with 8 bases in between. CDR1 GTSNPN and CDR2 SVGIG come from the germline V gene (reference sequence). The CDR3 sequence is 11 residues long. The CDR3 coding sequence is TGTGCCTGGGGGAGTGGCTATGGCTACACCTTC. It codes for CAWGSGYGYTF.

This rearrangement joins TRBV2 to TRBJ1-1, with a weak D call TRBD1 (6 bases). CDR1 SNHLY and CDR2 FYNNEI come from the germline V gene. The V and J ends lost 4 bases and 10 bases respectively, with 19 bases between them. CDR3 size: 14 residues. The CDR3 coding sequence is TGTGCCAGCAGTGGCTGGACAGAGGGTTGGGCAGCTTTCTTT. Translated, it gives CASSGWTEGWAAFF.

Comment on this clone: This specimen includes other DNA sequences encoding the same CDR3. The chain is built from TRBV6-5 and TRBJ1-2; 7 nucleotides line up with TRBD1. After removal of 5 bases from V and 2 bases from J, the junction contained 5 bases not matched to a gene. Germline loops: CDR1 MNHEY, CDR2 SVGAGI. This CDR3 region has 14 residues. The CDR3 DNA is TGTGCCAGCAGTCCCGGACAGGCCAACTATGGCTACACCTTC. Amino acid sequence: CASSPGQANYGYTF.

This rearrangement joins TRBV5-1 to TRBJ1-3; D remains ambiguous. V lost 0 bases and J 0 bases, leaving 19 bases between the germline ends. Germline V gives CDR1 SGHRS, CDR2 YFSETQ. The CDR3 is made up of 19 amino acids. CDR3 sequence reads: CASSLVGMGSTFSGNTIYF. CDR3 coding DNA: TGCGCCAGCAGCTTGGTCGGTATGGGCAGCACCTTCTCTGGAAACACCATATATTTT.

The chain links TRBV23-1 to TRBJ1-5, with no clear D. TRBV23-1 is noted as an ORF with a role that remains uncertain. V was shortened by 2 bases and J by 3 bases, with 14 bases between the two germline ends. This CDR3 region has 16 residues. The CDR3 protein is CASSQTSDYDNQPQHF. CDR3 nucleotides: TGCGCCAGCAGTCAAACTTCCGATTATGACAATCAGCCCCAGCATTTT.

V usage is TRBV15 and J usage is TRBJ2-3; D not resolved. The CDR3 runs to 14 residues. The V gene lost 3 bases and the J gene lost 1 base, with 8 bases spanning the gap. CDR1 LNHNV and CDR2 YYDKDF come from the germline V gene (reference sequence). The CDR3 coding sequence is TGTGCCACCAGCAGTGGAAGCGGCACAGATACGCAGTATTTT. Its translation: CATSSGSGTDTQYF. Variable domain in full (rest from reference TRBV15 and TRBJ2-3): DAMVIQNPRYQVTQFGKPVTLSCSQTLNHNVMYWYQQKSSQAPKLLFHYYDKDFNNEADTPDNFQSRRPNTSFCFLDIRSPGLGDTAMYLCATSSGSGTDTQYFGPGTRLTVL.

This clone was seen just once. The V and J genes are TRBV10-2 and TRBJ2-7; the D gene is possibly TRBD1 (5 bases). The ends were cut back, 3 bases at V and 3 bases at J, with 6 bases in the middle. Germline CDR1 and CDR2: WSHSY and SAAADI. This CDR3 comprises 12 residues. Written as DNA, the CDR3 is TGCGCCAGCAGTGAAGGGGTCTACGAGCAGTACTTC. Its translation is CASSEGVYEQYF.

In regard to this clone: Other DNA sequences in this sample translate to the same CDR3. This chain uses TRBV7-3 with TRBJ2-3; TRBD2 aligns across 11 bases. This CDR3 has 15 amino acids. J gave up 3 bases and V 2 bases, and 1 base lay outside the gene matches. Germline V gene lookup returns CDR1 SGHTA and CDR2 FQGTGA. The CDR3 sequence is CASSLLAGGTDTQYF. The DNA of the CDR3 is TGTGCCAGCAGCTTATTAGCGGGGGGGACAGATACGCAGTATTTT.

This clone was seen a few times. The gene calls are TRBV19 and TRBJ1-1; D is unresolved. CDR1 and CDR2 from the germline V gene are LNHDA and SQIVND (reference sequence). Trimming took off 3 bases at V and 10 bases at J, with 24 bases between the two ends. CDR3 length equals 16 residues. CDR3 loop: CASSMRREVEGIRAFF. The DNA of the CDR3 is TGTGCCAGTAGTATGCGCCGGGAGGTGGAGGGAATAAGAGCTTTCTTT. Drawing the rest from reference TRBV19 and TRBJ1-1, the complete variable domain is DGGITQSPKYLFRKEGQNVTLSCEQNLNHDAMYWYRQDPGQGLRLIYYSQIVNDFQKGDIAEGYSVSREKKESFPLTVTSAQKNPTAFYLCASSMRREVEGIRAFFGQGTRLTVV.

This chain uses TRBV12-5 with TRBJ1-5; 7 bases are a match to TRBD1. This CDR3 comprises 18 residues. Per germline, CDR1 LGHNT and CDR2 FRNRAP. J gave up 7 bases and V 1 base, and 16 bases lay outside the gene matches. The CDR3 sequence is CASGLALKDQGGVQPQHF. The CDR3 DNA follows: TGTGCTAGTGGTTTGGCCTTAAAAGACCAGGGGGGAGTGCAGCCCCAGCATTTT.

The chain uses TRBV5-4 and TRBJ2-7; unclear D gene. The V gene's germline CDR1 is SGHNT and CDR2 YYREEE (reference sequence). The CDR3 is 12 residues long. V lost 3 bases to trimming and J lost 2 bases, with 6 bases between them. The CDR3 here is CASSSFAYEQYF. Here the CDR3 DNA reads TGTGCCAGCAGCTCCTTTGCCTACGAGCAGTACTTC.

The V and J genes are TRBV30 and TRBJ2-2, with 7 bases fitting TRBD1. Germline V gives CDR1 GTSNPN, CDR2 SVGIG (reference sequence). Trimming removed 0 bases from V and 6 bases from J; junction bases left unmatched: 13. The CDR3 is 17 amino acids. CDR3 bases: TGTGCCTGGAGTGTCGGGTATACAGGGGCGCACTCCGGGGAGCTGTTTTTT. It translates to CAWSVGYTGAHSGELFF.

The J gene is TRBJ2-7, the V gene TRBV7-3; a possible D gene is TRBD2 (5 bases). The V end was cut by 2 bases, the J end by 2 bases, with 16 bases between. Germline V gene data show CDR1 as SGHTA and CDR2 as FQGTGA. The CDR3 sequence is 16 residues long. The chain's CDR3 is CASSLSVTDWTYEQYF. As DNA, the CDR3 is TGTGCCAGCAGCTTATCGGTCACGGACTGGACCTACGAGCAGTACTTC. The complete variable domain, with remaining parts taken from reference TRBV7-3 and TRBJ2-7, reads GAGVSQTPSNKVTEKGKYVELRCDPISGHTALYWYRQSLGQGPEFLIYFQGTGAADDSGLPNDRFFAVRPEGSVSTLKIQRTERGDSAVYLCASSLSVTDWTYEQYFGPGTRLTVT.

The chain recombines TRBV19 with TRBJ2-3; maybe TRBD2 (6 bases). In germline, CDR1 is LNHDA, CDR2 SQIVND (reference sequence). Deletions cut 5 bases from V and 4 bases from J, with 16 bases between. The CDR3 is made up of 15 amino acids. CDR3 sequence reads: CASSPGDHNPDTQYF. CDR3 DNA sequence: TGTGCCAGTAGTCCGGGAGACCACAACCCAGATACGCAGTATTTT.

This clone is a singleton in its sample. CDR3 region: CASSLSGFTEAFF. The CDR3 DNA follows: TGTGCCAGCAGTTTGTCGGGTTTCACTGAAGCTTTCTTT. J is TRBJ1-1 and V is TRBV28; no reliable D call. This CDR3 region has 13 residues. The germline gives CDR1 MDHEN, CDR2 SYDVKM. With 3 bases removed from V and 4 bases from J, the gap between germline ends came to 9 bases.

The chain has TRBV5-1 and TRBJ2-5; D is undetermined. V was pared by 0 bases and J by 4 bases, with 10 bases between. CDR3 length equals 14 residues. The germline gives CDR1 SGHRS, CDR2 YFSETQ. Here the CDR3 reads CASSLAPLRETQYF. The CDR3 nucleotides are TGCGCCAGCAGCTTGGCCCCCCTTCGAGAGACCCAGTACTTC.

The chain is built from TRBV5-1 and TRBJ1-1, with TRBD1 identical over 10 bases. V was pared by 0 bases and J by 11 bases, with 13 bases of the junction left unmatched. This CDR3 comprises 16 residues. Germline V gene sequence: CDR1 SGHRS, CDR2 YFSETQ. DNA of the CDR3: TGCGCCAGCAGCTTGGGGGACAGGGGTGTTTGGTCTGGTGCTTTCTTT. Its translation: CASSLGDRGVWSGAFF.

The V gene is TRBV6-5, the J gene TRBJ2-3; 12 bases agree with TRBD1. The CDR3 consists of 15 residues. Germline V CDR1 and CDR2: MNHEY, SVGAGI. With 9 bases clipped from V and 6 bases from J, the junction kept 10 bases outside the gene matches. The CDR3 region is CASASGTGGWDTQYF. CDR3 nucleotides: TGTGCCAGTGCATCCGGGACAGGGGGCTGGGATACGCAGTATTTT.

The chain uses TRBV9 and TRBJ2-1; D remains ambiguous. Between the trimmed V and J ends, which lost 0 bases and 7 bases, there was a span of 8 bases. Germline-derived CDR1 and CDR2 are SGDLS and YYNGEE. This CDR3 is built from 13 residues. For the CDR3, the DNA is TGTGCCAGCAGCGTAGGAGTGGTTAATGAGCAGTTCTTC. This gives the protein CASSVGVVNEQFF. Full variable domain (remainder filled in from reference TRBV9 and TRBJ2-1): DSGVTQTPKHLITATGQRVTLRCSPRSGDLSVYWYQQSLDQGLQFLIQYYNGEERAKGNILERFSAQQFPDLHSELNLSSLELGDSALYFCASSVGVVNEQFFGPGTRLTVL.

The genes are TRBV21-1 and TRBJ2-5; the D call of TRBD2 is as the table states it, not checked on the DNA. TRBV21-1 corresponds to a pseudogene. The CDR3 contains 18 residues. CDR3 DNA: TGTGCCAGCAGCAAACCCACCGGGCTCCGGAGGGGTCAAGAGACCCAGTACTTC. This sequence encodes CASSKPTGLRRGQETQYF.

V usage is TRBV6-6 and J usage is TRBJ1-1; D not resolved. The CDR3 loop spans 14 amino acids. Germline V gives CDR1 MNHNY, CDR2 SVGAGI (reference sequence). V shed 6 bases and J shed 7 bases, with 18 bases lying between them. CDR3 nucleotide sequence: TGTGCCAGCAGCTTCCCAGGAGGATCGGTTGAAGCTTTCTTT. It codes for CASSFPGGSVEAFF.

The CDR3 coding sequence is TGTGCCAGCAGAATTGGGGCAACCTACGAGCAGTACTTC. It is translated as CASRIGATYEQYF. The chain is built from TRBV28 and TRBJ2-7, with a tentative D call TRBD1 (5 bases). Germline CDR1 and CDR2: MDHEN and SYDVKM. This CDR3 comprises 13 residues. V lost 6 bases and J lost 2, with 11 bases in between.

This clone was counted a few times. The chain employs TRBV7-9 and TRBJ1-1, with D tentatively TRBD1 (6 bases). Trimming took 3 bases from V and 1 from J, leaving 9 bases between them. This CDR3 spans 14 amino acids. CDR1 SEHNR and CDR2 FQNEAQ come from the germline V gene (reference sequence). The chain's CDR3 is CASSFGGPNTEAFF. The DNA for the CDR3 is TGTGCCAGCAGCTTCGGGGGGCCGAACACTGAAGCTTTCTTT.

This clone has just one count. The rearrangement uses TRBV7-6 and TRBJ2-1; 12 bases map to TRBD2. CDR3 length equals 16 residues. Germline V gene sequence: CDR1 SGHVS, CDR2 FNYEAQ. The junction had 11 bases not matched to a gene; V was cut back by 5 bases and J by 9 bases. Here the CDR3 DNA reads TGTGCCAGCAGCGGGCCCCTAGCGGGGGGGCAGGGTGAGCAGTTCTTC. It codes for CASSGPLAGGQGEQFF.

As to this clone: The same CDR3 is also encoded by other DNA sequences in this sample. J is TRBJ2-1 and V is TRBV13; TRBD2 agrees at 7 bases. CDR3 length: 15 residues. The V segment lost 5 bases and the J segment 0 bases; nucleotides outside the gene matches: 4. Germline V gives CDR1 PRHDT, CDR2 FYEKMQ (reference sequence). The CDR3 region is CASSVRGSSYNEQFF. CDR3 coding DNA: TGTGCCAGCAGCGTGCGGGGGAGCTCCTACAATGAGCAGTTCTTC.

The genes are TRBV30 and TRBJ1-5; tentatively, D is TRBD1 (6 bases). The V gene's germline CDR1 is GTSNPN and CDR2 SVGIG (reference sequence). The CDR3 is 13 residues long. V lost 2 bases and J 11 bases, leaving 16 bases between the germline ends. The CDR3 is CAWSRDNRESQHF. The CDR3 bases are TGTGCCTGGAGTAGAGACAACAGGGAGTCCCAGCATTTT.

The chain links TRBV9 to TRBJ2-1, with D possibly being TRBD2 (6 bases). The germline V gene encodes CDR1 SGDLS and CDR2 YYNGEE. V was trimmed by 6 bases and J by 8 bases, leaving 33 bases between them. This CDR3 region has 19 residues. The CDR3 loop is CASNGGLRRGSGPIDEQFF. CDR3 nucleotides: TGTGCCAGCAATGGGGGTCTTCGGAGGGGAAGCGGTCCTATTGATGAGCAGTTCTTC.

J is TRBJ1-1 and V is TRBV19; D may be TRBD1 (5 bases). V was pared by 7 bases and J by 2 bases, with 11 bases between. The CDR3 sequence is 13 residues long. CDR1 and CDR2 from the germline V gene are LNHDA and SQIVND (reference sequence). The CDR3 sequence: CASKQGPNTEAFF. In DNA, the CDR3 is TGTGCCAGTAAGCAGGGCCCCAACACTGAAGCTTTCTTT.